This TCR beta chain originates from a study of blood T cell repertoires in COVID-19. Study details: Samples representing acute and convalescent COVID-19 were sourced from the United States, Italy and Spain. PBMCs, B-cell-depleted T cells, or T cells provided the cDNA or gDNA that made up the material.

As handled by the study authors: Estimates of nucleated cell counts were drawn from the amplification of reference gene primers. Clones were sequenced by immunoSEQ multiplex PCR, and TCRdb holds only the in-frame ones, with some missing. That table supplies the V and J calls and clone size; D and trimming were determined from the DNA. The sample consists of about 130,000 clones, around four fifths of them appearing once. V gave up 9 bases and J gave up 3 bases; unmatched junction bases: 5. This CDR3 region has 14 residues. Germline V gene data show CDR1 as WNHNN and CDR2 as SYGVQD (reference sequence).

The specimen sequenced was peripheral blood. The sequence was collected from a man in his 60s who had recovered from COVID-19. This rearrangement joins TRBV10-1 to TRBJ2-2, with TRBD2 identical over 9 bases. Here the CDR3 reads CARISGGDTGELFF. The CDR3 bases are TGCGCCAGAATTAGCGGGGGAGACACCGGGGAGCTGTTTTTT.